The 20 T cell receptor beta chains listed next were all sequenced from one sample in a study of T cell repertoires in cytomegalovirus infection. Which antigens these TCRs recognize remains unknown. TCRdb reprocessed the reads with MiXCR, giving one entry per CDR3 protein. The sample lists fewer than 1,000,000 distinct CDR3 sequences, around 30% seen once, with more than 12% in the top ten. Here the sequenced sample was cultured CD8+ T cells from PBMCs, taken from culture after CMV antigen stimulation. These TCRs come from a human donor in good health (CMV status not recorded). Some clones in this sample may be carry-over from other donors' samples.

This clonotype was seen a handful of times. CDR3 residues: CASSPQTFWGNQETQYF. The CDR3 region has the DNA TGTGCCAGCAGCCCCCAGACGTTTTGGGGAAACCAAGAGACCCAGTACTTC. The gene calls are TRBV14 and TRBJ2-5; D not certain. Germline lookup yields CDR1 SGHDN and CDR2 FVKESK. The CDR3 spans 17 residues. V lost 4 bases and J 0 bases, leaving 18 bases between the germline ends. The variable domain in full, completed from reference TRBV14 and TRBJ2-5, reads EAGVTQFPSHSVIEKGQTVTLRCDPISGHDNLYWYRRVMGKEIKFLLHFVKESKQDESGMPNNRFLAERTGGTYSTLKVQPAELEDSGVYFCASSPQTFWGNQETQYFGPGTRLLVL.

The gene calls are TRBV7-9 and TRBJ1-1; D might be TRBD1 (6 bases). V dropped 4 bases and J dropped 8 bases, with 23 bases sitting between them. In germline, CDR1 is SEHNR, CDR2 FQNEAQ (reference sequence). The CDR3 consists of 16 residues. The CDR3 is CASSSPGVKGLVEAFF. In DNA form, the CDR3 reads TGTGCCAGCAGCTCCCCAGGGGTTAAGGGGTTGGTGGAAGCTTTCTTT.

The V gene is TRBV7-6, the J gene TRBJ1-1; a possible D gene is TRBD1 (5 bases). Germline values: CDR1 SGHVS, CDR2 FNYEAQ. The CDR3 runs 14 residues. The ends were cut back, 2 bases at V and 5 bases at J, with 12 bases in the middle. The CDR3 DNA reads as TGTGCCAGCAGCTTACCCACAGGCGGAACTGAAGCTTTCTTT. Protein product: CASSLPTGGTEAFF.

This chain connects TRBV27 to TRBJ2-3; 8 bases match TRBD1. This CDR3 has 15 residues. V shed 7 bases, J shed 3 bases, and the junction held 9 bases outside the gene matches. CDR1 is MNHEY and CDR2 is SMNVEV in the germline V gene (reference sequence). The DNA of the CDR3 is TGTGCCAGCACCATTGGACAGGGTAGAACAGATACGCAGTATTTT. Translated: CASTIGQGRTDTQYF.

This chain joins TRBV5-1 and TRBJ1-2; D may be TRBD1 (6 bases). Germline V gives CDR1 SGHRS, CDR2 YFSETQ. The CDR3 consists of 15 residues. Trimming pared 2 bases from V and 2 bases from J, leaving 13 bases between. For the CDR3, the DNA is TGCGCCAGCAGCTTAGCACACAGGGAAAACTATGGCTACACCTTC. This codes for CASSLAHRENYGYTF.

The genes are TRBV25-1 and TRBJ2-1, with TRBD1 matching over 11 bases. The CDR3 extends over 15 amino acids. Germline CDR1 MGHDK, CDR2 SYGVNS. V was pared by 4 bases and J by 6 bases, with 5 bases of the junction left unmatched. The CDR3 DNA is TGTGCCAGCAGTGTCCCCGGGACAGGGGGCAATGAGCAGTTCTTC. It is translated as CASSVPGTGGNEQFF.

This clonotype has more than one count but fewer than ten. The rearrangement uses TRBV12-3 or TRBV12-4 and TRBJ1-1; D possibly corresponds to TRBD1 (5 bases). V was pared by 6 bases and J by 9 bases, with 20 bases between. The CDR3 runs 14 residues. The CDR3 DNA is TGTGCCAGCAGCCTGGGGACGTACGCGTATCAAGCTTTCTTT. Its translation is CASSLGTYAYQAFF.

This clonotype was seen many times. The rearrangement joins TRBV7-2 to TRBJ2-7; 8 positions match TRBD2. The CDR3 contains 16 residues. The V gene's germline CDR1 is SGHTA and CDR2 FQGNSA. Losses at the gene ends were 1 base for V and 3 bases for J; bases not matched to a gene: 8. The CDR3, as DNA: TGTGCCAGCAGCTTAGTAAAGCGGGGGACCGTCTACGAGCAGTACTTC. Its translation: CASSLVKRGTVYEQYF.

The chain uses TRBV6-5 and TRBJ2-5; 8 bases map to TRBD2. Per the germline V gene, CDR1 is MNHEY and CDR2 is SVGAGI. CDR3 length equals 14 residues. The ends lost 7 bases at V and 1 base at J; junction bases unmatched: 5. CDR3 protein: CASNQRGPQETQYF. The CDR3 DNA sequence: TGTGCCAGCAACCAGCGGGGGCCCCAAGAGACCCAGTACTTC.

As regards this clonotype: This may stem from a read error, because a much larger clone lies one nucleotide away. The CDR3 DNA reads TGTGCCAGCAGCCCGCGGGGGGCCTGTGAAGCTTTCTTT. Protein product: CASSPRGACEAFF. The rearrangement uses TRBV7-6 and TRBJ1-1; maybe TRBD1 (6 bases). Germline assignment: CDR1 SGHVS and CDR2 FNYEAQ. Trimming took off 5 bases at V and 7 bases at J, with 14 bases between the two ends. This CDR3 comprises 13 residues.

There are a few counts of this clonotype. The chain combines TRBV6-2 or TRBV6-3 with TRBJ2-7, with a possible D match to TRBD1 (6 bases). Germline V gene sequence: CDR1 MNHEY, CDR2 SVGEGT. This CDR3 has 14 amino acids. Trimming pared 1 base from V and 7 bases from J, leaving 14 bases between. The CDR3 region is CASSYLQGLGEQYF. The CDR3 DNA is TGTGCCAGCAGTTACTTGCAGGGGCTGGGAGAGCAGTACTTC.

This clonotype was detected a few times. V usage is TRBV25-1 and J usage is TRBJ2-1; 14 bases align to TRBD2. V was clipped by 6 bases and J by 9 bases; unmatched bases: 4. From germline, CDR1 is MGHDK and CDR2 SYGVNS. CDR3 length: 14 amino acids. Written as DNA, the CDR3 is TGTGCCAGCAGCGGACTAGCGGGGGGCCGTGAGCAGTTCTTC. Translated, it gives CASSGLAGGREQFF.

This clonotype has more than one count but fewer than ten. The rearrangement links TRBV5-5 to TRBJ1-2; D may be TRBD1 (5 bases). This CDR3 has 17 amino acids. Trimming took off 4 bases at V and 8 bases at J, with 27 bases between the two ends. Looked up from germline, CDR1 is SGHKS and CDR2 is YYEKEE (reference sequence). The CDR3 DNA reads TGTGCCAGCAGCGGATGGGACGTCCTCGGGCCAGCGGGGGGCTACACCTTC. Its protein product is CASSGWDVLGPAGGYTF.

J is TRBJ1-4 and V is TRBV6-2 or TRBV6-3, with D unclear. The germline gives CDR1 MNHEY, CDR2 SVGEGT. V was cut by 7 bases and J by 6 bases, with 15 bases left in between. CDR3 length: 14 amino acids. Written as DNA, the CDR3 is TGTGCCAGCACCCTACGTGGGCTCCATGAAAAACTGTTTTTT. As protein: CASTLRGLHEKLFF.

The chain couples TRBV12-3 or TRBV12-4 to TRBJ1-1, with D tentatively TRBD1 (5 bases). V was pared by 2 bases and J by 3 bases, with 13 bases between. This CDR3 contains 15 residues. The CDR3 DNA reads TGTGCCAGCAGTTTACGGGGCAGGGAAGACACTGAAGCTTTCTTT. Translating gives CASSLRGREDTEAFF.

This clonotype was found many times. J is TRBJ2-3 and V is TRBV7-2; 9 bases are a match to TRBD2. This CDR3 contains 18 residues. CDR1 and CDR2 from the germline V gene are SGHTA and FQGNSA. With V trimmed by 1 base and J by 0 bases, 8 bases remained unmatched. CDR3 sequence reads: CASSLGLAGESSTDTQYF. CDR3 sequence (DNA): TGTGCCAGCAGCTTAGGTTTAGCGGGGGAATCTAGCACAGATACGCAGTATTTT.

The chain joins TRBV27 to TRBJ2-7; D may be TRBD1 or TRBD2 (5 bases each). In germline, CDR1 is MNHEY, CDR2 SMNVEV (reference sequence). V was clipped by 0 bases and J by 2 bases, with 8 bases between them. This CDR3 spans 14 amino acids. CDR3 sequence (DNA): TGTGCCAGCAGTTTATCACGGGGCCCCTACGAGCAGTACTTC. Protein product: CASSLSRGPYEQYF.

V and J are TRBV20-1 and TRBJ1-4; no clear D. CDR3 size: 13 residues. Per the germline V gene, CDR1 is DFQATT and CDR2 is SNEGSKA (reference sequence). Between the trimmed V and J ends, which lost 1 base and 11 bases, there was a span of 14 bases. The CDR3 DNA reads as TGCAGTGCTAGAGCCCCAAACCTTGGGAAACTGTTTTTT. Translated: CSARAPNLGKLFF.

V is TRBV10-3 and J is TRBJ2-5; 10 nucleotides match TRBD1. J lost 3 bases, V lost 8 bases, and 6 bases had no gene match. The CDR3 totals 14 residues. From germline, CDR1 is ENHRY and CDR2 SYGVKD. The CDR3 is CAIQRDRGEETQYF. DNA of the CDR3: TGTGCCATCCAGAGGGACAGGGGAGAAGAGACCCAGTACTTC.

To note about this clonotype: It may be a read error: a sequence one base away is much more abundant. V and J are TRBV12-3 or TRBV12-4 and TRBJ1-1, with TRBD1 identical over 9 bases. The CDR3 is 14 residues long. CDR3 nucleotides: TGTGTCAGCAGGATGGGACAGGGGAACACTGAAGCTTTCTTT. Translation gives CVSRMGQGNTEAFF.